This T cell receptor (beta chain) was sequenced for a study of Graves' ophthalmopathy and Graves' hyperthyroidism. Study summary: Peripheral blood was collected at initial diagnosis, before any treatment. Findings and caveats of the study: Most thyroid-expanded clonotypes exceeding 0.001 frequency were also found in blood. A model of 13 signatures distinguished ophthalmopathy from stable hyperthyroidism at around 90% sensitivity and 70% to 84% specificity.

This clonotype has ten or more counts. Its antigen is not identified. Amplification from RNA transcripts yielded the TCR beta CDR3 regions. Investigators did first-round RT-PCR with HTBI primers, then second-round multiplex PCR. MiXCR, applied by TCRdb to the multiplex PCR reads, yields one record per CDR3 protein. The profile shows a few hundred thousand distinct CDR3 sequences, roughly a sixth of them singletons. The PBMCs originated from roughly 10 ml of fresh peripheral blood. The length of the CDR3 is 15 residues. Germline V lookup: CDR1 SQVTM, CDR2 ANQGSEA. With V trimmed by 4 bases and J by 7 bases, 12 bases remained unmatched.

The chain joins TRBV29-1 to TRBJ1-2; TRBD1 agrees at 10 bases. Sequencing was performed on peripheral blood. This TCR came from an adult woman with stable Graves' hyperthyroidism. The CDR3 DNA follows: TGCAGCGTTGGAGGGAGTCGGGACAGGGGTTTTGGCTACACCTTC. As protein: CSVGGSRDRGFGYTF.